The clone carrying this T cell receptor beta chain was detected a few times. The data were obtained in a study of T cells after yellow fever vaccination. In TCRdb, the 5' RACE reads were re-called with MiXCR into one record per CDR3 protein. The profile shows about 85,000 distinct CDR3 sequences, roughly 14% of them singletons. CDR1 is SGHTA and CDR2 is FQGTGA in the germline V gene. Trimming at V came to 3 bases and at J to 7 bases, leaving 6 bases not matched to a gene. CDR3 length equals 15 residues. The V gene is TRBV7-3, the J gene TRBJ2-2; 9 bases fit TRBD2. The clonotype was recovered from a man younger than 35 who received the YFV17D yellow fever vaccine. The sample consisted of CD8+ T cells not binding an NS4B(214-222) dextramer, sorted from PBMCs, taken less than 25 days after the first yellow fever vaccination. As DNA, the CDR3 is TGTGCCAGCAGCTTTTCAGCGGGGGGAAGCGGGGAGCTGTTTTTT. Its translation: CASSFSAGGSGELFF.